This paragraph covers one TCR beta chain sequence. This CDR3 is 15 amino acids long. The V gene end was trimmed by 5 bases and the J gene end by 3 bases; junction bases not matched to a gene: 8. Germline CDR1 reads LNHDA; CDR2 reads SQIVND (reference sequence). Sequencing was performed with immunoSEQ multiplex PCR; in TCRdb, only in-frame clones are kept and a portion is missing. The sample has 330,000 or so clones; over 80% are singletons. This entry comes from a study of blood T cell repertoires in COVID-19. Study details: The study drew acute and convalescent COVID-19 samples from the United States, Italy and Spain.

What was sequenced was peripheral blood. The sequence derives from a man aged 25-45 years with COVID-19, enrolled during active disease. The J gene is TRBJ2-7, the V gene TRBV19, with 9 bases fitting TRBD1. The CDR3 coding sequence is TGTGCCAGTAGTCGGGGACAGGGCCTACTCTACGAGCAGTACTTC. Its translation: CASSRGQGLLYEQYF.